These 26 T cell receptor beta chains were all obtained from the same sample, sequenced in a study of siplizumab effects on memory and regulatory T cells. Produced via immunoSEQ multiplex PCR; TCRdb's table is partial and in-frame only. The sample holds tens of thousands of clones, roughly 87% seen once. Sequencing input: naive CD8+ T cells sorted from blood. Receptor source: a human donor in good health.

The chain recombines TRBV4-1 with TRBJ2-2; possible D gene TRBD2, 6 bases. The CDR3 length is 17 residues. Germline V gene data show CDR1 as MGHRA and CDR2 as YSYEKL. The V end was cut by 3 bases, the J end by 4 bases, with 18 bases between. CDR3 coding DNA: TGCGCCAGCAGCCACGCAGGGCCAGGGCGGGGCACCGGGGAGCTGTTTTTT. Translated: CASSHAGPGRGTGELFF.

This clone has a handful of counts. The J gene is TRBJ2-7, the V gene TRBV27; 8 bases line up with TRBD1. This CDR3 is 15 amino acids long. In germline, CDR1 is MNHEY, CDR2 SMNVEV (reference sequence). V was pared by 4 bases and J by 7 bases, with 12 bases of the junction left unmatched. As DNA, the CDR3 is TGTGCCAGCAGTTCTCGGACAGGGATGTTTGGGGAGCAGTACTTC. Translated: CASSSRTGMFGEQYF.

The CDR3: CASSPYSGGVGTDTQYF. DNA for the CDR3: TGTGCCAGCAGTCCGTATTCAGGGGGGGTTGGGACAGATACGCAGTATTTT. The chain employs TRBV27 and TRBJ2-3, with D perhaps given as TRBD1 or TRBD2 (7 bases each). The CDR3 is made up of 17 amino acids. V was clipped by 5 bases and J by 3 bases, with 21 bases between them. Germline-derived CDR1 and CDR2 are MNHEY and SMNVEV (reference sequence).

The V call is TRBV9, the J call TRBJ2-2, with D tentatively TRBD1 (6 bases). The CDR3 runs to 17 residues. The germline CDR1 and CDR2 sequences are SGDLS and YYNGEE. Trimming took off 3 bases at V and 4 bases at J, with 19 bases between the two ends. Written as DNA, the CDR3 is TGTGCCAGCAGCGCCGATGGGTGGGCAGGGGCCACCGGGGAGCTGTTTTTT. Its protein is CASSADGWAGATGELFF.

This clone was seen a single time. The chain has TRBV7-6 and TRBJ1-3, with D possibly TRBD1 on 5 matching bases. This CDR3 comprises 14 residues. V was pared by 1 base and J by 4 bases, with 8 bases between. Per the germline V gene, CDR1 is SGHVS and CDR2 is FNYEAQ. CDR3 bases: TGTGCCAGCAGCTTAGACAGGCTAGGAAACACCATATATTTT. Translation gives CASSLDRLGNTIYF. Combining the CDR3 with reference TRBV7-6 and TRBJ1-3 gives the whole variable domain GAGVSQSPRYKVTKRGQDVALRCDPISGHVSLYWYRQALGQGPEFLTYFNYEAQQDKSGLPNDRFSAERPEGSISTLTIQRTEQRDSAMYRCASSLDRLGNTIYFGEGSWLTVV.

J is TRBJ1-5 and V is TRBV2; D remains ambiguous. Per germline, CDR1 SNHLY and CDR2 FYNNEI. This CDR3 comprises 16 residues. Trimming left V 3 bases short and J 6 bases short, with 18 bases between. In nucleotides, the CDR3 is TGTGCCAGCAGTGAGGGGTTTTTGGGAGTCCGTCAGCCCCAGCATTTT. Protein: CASSEGFLGVRQPQHF. Full variable domain (remainder filled in from reference TRBV2 and TRBJ1-5): EPEVTQTPSHQVTQMGQEVILRCVPISNHLYFYWYRQILGQKVEFLVSFYNNEISEKSEIFDDQFSVERPDGSNFTLKIRSTKLEDSAMYFCASSEGFLGVRQPQHFGDGTRLSIL.

The V gene is TRBV11-3, the J gene TRBJ2-1; possibly TRBD2 for D (5 bases). CDR3 length: 13 amino acids. Trimming took off 5 bases at V and 5 bases at J, with 10 bases between the two ends. In germline, CDR1 is SGHNT, CDR2 YENEEA. The CDR3 here is CASSDGLDNEQFF. The CDR3 nucleotides read TGTGCCAGCAGCGACGGACTCGACAATGAGCAGTTCTTC.

This sequence joins TRBV5-6 and TRBJ2-1; tentative D call: TRBD1 (6 bases). The CDR3 totals 15 residues. Trimming stripped 6 bases from V and 4 bases from J, with 17 bases between. The germline gives CDR1 SGHDT, CDR2 YYEEEE. CDR3 in DNA: TGTGCCAGCACCCAACGAGCAGGGGTGTACAATGAGCAGTTCTTC. Translation gives CASTQRAGVYNEQFF.

The chain joins TRBV5-1 to TRBJ2-7, with a weak D call TRBD1 (6 bases). Per germline, CDR1 SGHRS and CDR2 YFSETQ. This CDR3 spans 13 amino acids. With 1 base removed from V and 2 bases from J, the gap between germline ends came to 7 bases. CDR3 sequence: CASSLSGAYEQYF. The CDR3 DNA is TGCGCCAGCAGCTTGTCAGGGGCCTACGAGCAGTACTTC.

The chain has TRBV7-9 and TRBJ2-3; 8 bases map to TRBD1. The J segment lost 4 bases and the V segment lost 5 bases, leaving 14 bases of the junction unmatched. This CDR3 comprises 17 residues. Germline V gene data show CDR1 as SEHNR and CDR2 as FQNEAQ (reference sequence). The CDR3 region is CASSPGPGGFLSDTQYF. DNA of the CDR3: TGTGCCAGCAGCCCCGGCCCAGGGGGCTTCCTTTCAGATACGCAGTATTTT.

The gene calls are TRBV4-1 and TRBJ2-7; 9 nucleotides align to TRBD1. Looked up from germline, CDR1 is MGHRA and CDR2 is YSYEKL. This CDR3 contains 14 residues. V lost 4 bases to trimming and J lost 3 bases; unmatched junction nucleotides: 4. The CDR3 region is CASSPVGQGYEQYF. For the CDR3, the DNA is TGCGCCAGCAGCCCGGTGGGACAGGGCTACGAGCAGTACTTC.

This chain connects TRBV7-6 to TRBJ2-7; D might be TRBD1 (5 bases). The CDR3 is 13 residues long. Trimming removed 1 base from V and 5 bases from J, with 9 bases in between. Germline V gene data show CDR1 as SGHVS and CDR2 as FNYEAQ. The CDR3 sequence is CASSLGPGNEQYF. The CDR3, as DNA: TGTGCCAGCAGCTTAGGTCCAGGGAACGAGCAGTACTTC. The entire variable domain, with the rest obtained from reference TRBV7-6 and TRBJ2-7, is as follows: GAGVSQSPRYKVTKRGQDVALRCDPISGHVSLYWYRQALGQGPEFLTYFNYEAQQDKSGLPNDRFSAERPEGSISTLTIQRTEQRDSAMYRCASSLGPGNEQYFGPGTRLTVT.

The chain links TRBV11-2 to TRBJ2-7; D is unresolved. Germline CDR1 and CDR2: SGHAT and FQNNGV. Trimming stripped 1 base from V and 7 bases from J, with 8 bases between. CDR3 length: 12 residues. In DNA form, the CDR3 reads TGTGCCAGCAGCTTAGGGCGGCGGGAGCAGTACTTC. Protein: CASSLGRREQYF.

The CDR3 bases are TGTGCCAGTACCCCGCGGGATAATGAAAAACTGTTTTTT. Amino acids: CASTPRDNEKLFF. This chain joins TRBV19 and TRBJ1-4, with no clear D. V gave up 7 bases and J gave up 4 bases, with 10 bases separating them. The CDR3 length is 13 residues. Germline lookup yields CDR1 LNHDA and CDR2 SQIVND (reference sequence).

The rearrangement links TRBV27 to TRBJ2-7; 13 positions agree with TRBD2. CDR3 length equals 16 residues. Germline V CDR1 and CDR2: MNHEY, SMNVEV (reference sequence). J lost 5 bases, V lost 2 bases, and 6 bases had no gene match. In DNA, the CDR3 is TGTGCCAGCAGTTTACTACTAGCGGGGGGGCCAGACGAGCAGTACTTC. This translates into CASSLLLAGGPDEQYF.

The chain carries TRBV7-9 and TRBJ1-2, with D uncertain. Germline V gene sequence: CDR1 SEHNR, CDR2 FQNEAQ (reference sequence). The CDR3 extends over 12 amino acids. V lost 3 bases to trimming and J lost 8 bases, with 10 bases between them. This CDR3 is CASSLGIGGYTF. CDR3 coding DNA: TGTGCCAGCAGCTTGGGGATTGGGGGCTACACCTTC.

The CDR3 DNA sequence: TGTGCCATCAGTGATCCGGACAGGCCGGTGGGTGGCTACACCTTC. It yields the protein CAISDPDRPVGGYTF. The chain has TRBV10-3 and TRBJ1-2; 7 bases fit TRBD1. The CDR3 is 15 amino acids. Per germline, CDR1 ENHRY and CDR2 SYGVKD. V trimming: 3 bases; J trimming: 7 bases; junction bases outside the gene matches: 11.

The chain combines TRBV25-1 with TRBJ2-1; D may be TRBD1 or TRBD2 (6 bases each). There are 14 residues in the CDR3. Per germline, CDR1 MGHDK and CDR2 SYGVNS. V lost 2 bases to trimming and J lost 5 bases, with 10 bases between them. The chain's CDR3 is CASSEGGLDNEQFF. The CDR3 DNA is TGTGCCAGCAGTGAAGGGGGGCTCGACAATGAGCAGTTCTTC.

The chain recombines TRBV15 with TRBJ1-1, with D unresolved. CDR3 size: 12 residues. CDR1 and CDR2 from the germline V gene are LNHNV and YYDKDF (reference sequence). Deletions cut 1 base from V and 4 bases from J, with 4 bases between. The CDR3 here is CATSRVSTEAFF. CDR3 bases: TGTGCCACCAGCAGAGTCAGCACTGAAGCTTTCTTT.

The rearrangement uses TRBV5-1 and TRBJ1-1; 7 bases line up with TRBD1. The CDR3 loop spans 14 amino acids. Germline assignment: CDR1 SGHRS and CDR2 YFSETQ. J gave up 3 bases and V 4 bases, and 6 bases lay outside the gene matches. CDR3 nucleotide sequence: TGCGCCAGCAGCCAGACAGGGTTTGACACTGAAGCTTTCTTT. Its translation: CASSQTGFDTEAFF.

The rearrangement joins TRBV14 to TRBJ2-7; D gene uncertain. The V and J ends lost 4 bases and 1 base respectively, with 11 bases between them. Germline CDR1 SGHDN, CDR2 FVKESK. The CDR3 consists of 14 residues. Here the CDR3 DNA reads TGTGCCAGCAGCCCATTGGAGAGATCCTACGAGCAGTACTTC. Its protein product is CASSPLERSYEQYF.

V usage is TRBV30 and J usage is TRBJ1-5, with D uncertain. This CDR3 contains 11 residues. Germline loops: CDR1 GTSNPN, CDR2 SVGIG (reference sequence). Trimming stripped 2 bases from V and 7 bases from J, with 6 bases between. The CDR3, as DNA: TGTGCCTGGAGTTCGGGGCAGCCCCAGCATTTT. Encoded protein: CAWSSGQPQHF.

This clone has only a few counts. The J gene is TRBJ2-7, the V gene TRBV7-9, with 9 positions matching TRBD1. The CDR3 loop spans 13 amino acids. Looked up from germline, CDR1 is SEHNR and CDR2 is FQNEAQ (reference sequence). The V gene end was trimmed by 8 bases and the J gene end by 5 bases; junction bases not matched to a gene: 7. The CDR3 DNA follows: TGTGCCAGCGTACCGCGGGACAGGGACGAGCAGTACTTC. It yields the protein CASVPRDRDEQYF. The full variable domain, rest sourced from reference TRBV7-9 and TRBJ2-7, is DTGVSQNPRHKITKRGQNVTFRCDPISEHNRLYWYRQTLGQGPEFLTYFQNEAQLEKSRLLSDRFSAERPKGSFSTLEIQRTEQGDSAMYLCASVPRDRDEQYFGPGTRLTVT.

This clone appeared a single time. This chain links TRBV29-1 with TRBJ1-5; the D gene is possibly TRBD1 (6 bases). The germline CDR1 and CDR2 sequences are SQVTM and ANQGSEA. With 6 bases removed from V and 0 bases from J, the gap between germline ends came to 12 bases. This CDR3 has 14 amino acids. The CDR3 is CSVLQGNSNQPQHF. CDR3 in DNA: TGCAGCGTGTTACAGGGAAATAGCAATCAGCCCCAGCATTTT. Looking up the rest from reference TRBV29-1 and TRBJ1-5 gives the full variable domain: SAVISQKPSRDICQRGTSLTIQCQVDSQVTMMFWYRQQPGQSLTLIATANQGSEATYESGFVIDKFPISRPNLTFSTLTVSNMSPEDSSIYLCSVLQGNSNQPQHFGDGTRLSIL.

Remarks on this clone: Compared with germline, one end of the junction differs, possibly owing to a read error. V and J are TRBV7-9 and TRBJ2-3; D gene ambiguous. This CDR3 is 12 amino acids long. From germline, CDR1 is SEHNR and CDR2 FQNEAQ (reference sequence). The CDR3 loop reads CASSLVTDTRYF. The CDR3 DNA reads TGTGCCAGCAGCTTAGTCACAGATACGCGGTATTTT.

V is TRBV19 and J is TRBJ2-1, with D uncertain. CDR1 LNHDA and CDR2 SQIVND come from the germline V gene (reference sequence). The V end was cut by 1 base, the J end by 4 bases, with 11 bases between. The CDR3 spans 15 residues. For the CDR3, the DNA is TGTGCCAGTAGTATAGGGAACGAGATTTACAATGAGCAGTTCTTC. This sequence encodes CASSIGNEIYNEQFF.